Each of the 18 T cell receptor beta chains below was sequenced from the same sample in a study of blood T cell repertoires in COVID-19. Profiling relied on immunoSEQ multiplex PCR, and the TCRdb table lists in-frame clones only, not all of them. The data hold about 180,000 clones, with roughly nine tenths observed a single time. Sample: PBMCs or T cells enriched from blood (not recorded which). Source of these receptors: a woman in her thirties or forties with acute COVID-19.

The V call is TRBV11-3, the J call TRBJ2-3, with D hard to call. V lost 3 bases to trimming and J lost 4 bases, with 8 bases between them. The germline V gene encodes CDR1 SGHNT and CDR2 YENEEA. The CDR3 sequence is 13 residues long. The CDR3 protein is CASSFSNSDTQYF. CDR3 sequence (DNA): TGTGCCAGCAGCTTCTCCAACTCAGATACGCAGTATTTT.

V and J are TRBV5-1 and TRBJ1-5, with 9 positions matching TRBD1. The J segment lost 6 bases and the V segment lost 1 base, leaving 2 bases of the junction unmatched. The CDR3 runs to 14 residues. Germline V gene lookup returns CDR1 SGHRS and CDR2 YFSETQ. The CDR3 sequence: CASSLTGGLQPQHF. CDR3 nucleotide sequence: TGCGCCAGCAGCTTGACAGGGGGCCTTCAGCCCCAGCATTTT.

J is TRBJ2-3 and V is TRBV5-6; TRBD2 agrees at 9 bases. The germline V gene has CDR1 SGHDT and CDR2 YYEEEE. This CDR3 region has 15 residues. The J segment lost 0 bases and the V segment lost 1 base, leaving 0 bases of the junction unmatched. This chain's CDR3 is CASSLLAGSTDTQYF. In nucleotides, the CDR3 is TGTGCCAGCAGCTTGCTAGCGGGAAGCACAGATACGCAGTATTTT. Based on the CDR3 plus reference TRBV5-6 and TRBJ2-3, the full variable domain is DAGVTQSPTHLIKTRGQQVTLRCSPKSGHDTVSWYQQALGQGPQFIFQYYEEEERQRGNFPDRFSGHQFPNYSSELNVNALLLGDSALYLCASSLLAGSTDTQYFGPGTRLTVL.

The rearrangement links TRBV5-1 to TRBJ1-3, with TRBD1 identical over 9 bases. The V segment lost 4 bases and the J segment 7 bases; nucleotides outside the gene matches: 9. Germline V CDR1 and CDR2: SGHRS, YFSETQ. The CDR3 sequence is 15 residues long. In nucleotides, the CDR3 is TGCGCCAGCAGCCCGGGACAGGGCCTGGGGAACACCATATATTTT. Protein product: CASSPGQGLGNTIYF. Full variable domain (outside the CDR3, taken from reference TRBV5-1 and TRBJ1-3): KAGVTQTPRYLIKTRGQQVTLSCSPISGHRSVSWYQQTPGQGLQFLFEYFSETQRNKGNFPGRFSGRQFSNSRSEMNVSTLELGDSALYLCASSPGQGLGNTIYFGEGSWLTVV.

For the CDR3, the DNA is TGTGCCAGTAATCGCGGAGGGACTAGCGGGAACACCGGGGAGCTGTTTTTT. Encoded protein: CASNRGGTSGNTGELFF. This chain uses TRBV19 with TRBJ2-2, with 11 bases lining up with TRBD2. J gave up 1 base and V 7 bases, and 8 bases lay outside the gene matches. This CDR3 is built from 17 residues. Looked up from germline, CDR1 is LNHDA and CDR2 is SQIVND (reference sequence).

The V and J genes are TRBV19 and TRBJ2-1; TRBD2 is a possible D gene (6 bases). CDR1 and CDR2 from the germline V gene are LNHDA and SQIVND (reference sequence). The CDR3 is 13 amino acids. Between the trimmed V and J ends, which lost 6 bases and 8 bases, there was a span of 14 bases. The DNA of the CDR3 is TGTGCCAGTAGCGGGGGACTGTTCGATGAGCAGTTCTTC. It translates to CASSGGLFDEQFF.

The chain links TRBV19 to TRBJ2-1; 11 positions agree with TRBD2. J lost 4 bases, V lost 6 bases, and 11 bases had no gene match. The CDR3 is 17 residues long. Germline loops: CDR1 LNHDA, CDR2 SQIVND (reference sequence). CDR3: CASRRTGTSGTYNEQFF. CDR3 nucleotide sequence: TGTGCCAGTAGAAGGACCGGGACTAGCGGAACTTACAATGAGCAGTTCTTC.

CDR3 residues: CASRRGPYQPQHF. The CDR3 DNA reads TGTGCCAGTCGACGGGGTCCATATCAGCCCCAGCATTTT. The chain combines TRBV19 with TRBJ1-5; D gene ambiguous. V was clipped by 8 bases and J by 5 bases, with 13 bases between them. From germline, CDR1 is LNHDA and CDR2 SQIVND (reference sequence). CDR3 size: 13 residues.

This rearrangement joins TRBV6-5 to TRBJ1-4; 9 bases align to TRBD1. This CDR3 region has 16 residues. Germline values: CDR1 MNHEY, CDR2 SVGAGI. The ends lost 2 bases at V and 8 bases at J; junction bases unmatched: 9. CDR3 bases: TGTGCCAGCAGTTACCGCACGGGACAGGGTAGAGAAAAACTGTTTTTT. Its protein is CASSYRTGQGREKLFF.

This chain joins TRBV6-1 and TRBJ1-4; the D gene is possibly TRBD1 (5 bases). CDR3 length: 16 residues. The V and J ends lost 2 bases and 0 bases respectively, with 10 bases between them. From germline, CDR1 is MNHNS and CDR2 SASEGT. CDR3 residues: CASSERARATNEKLFF. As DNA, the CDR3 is TGTGCCAGCAGTGAAAGGGCCAGGGCAACTAATGAAAAACTGTTTTTT.

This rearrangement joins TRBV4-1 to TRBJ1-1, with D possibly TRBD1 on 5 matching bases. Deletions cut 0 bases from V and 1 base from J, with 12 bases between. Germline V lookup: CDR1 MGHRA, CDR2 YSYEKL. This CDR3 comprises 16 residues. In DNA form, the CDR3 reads TGCGCCAGCAGCCAAGATCCAGGGAAGGGGAACACTGAAGCTTTCTTT. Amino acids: CASSQDPGKGNTEAFF.

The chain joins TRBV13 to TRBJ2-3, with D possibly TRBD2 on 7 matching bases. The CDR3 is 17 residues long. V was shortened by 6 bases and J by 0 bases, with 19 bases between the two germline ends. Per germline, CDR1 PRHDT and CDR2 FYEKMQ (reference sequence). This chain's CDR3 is CASSQRRGASSTDTQYF. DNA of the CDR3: TGTGCCAGCAGTCAACGCCGGGGGGCCTCTAGCACAGATACGCAGTATTTT.

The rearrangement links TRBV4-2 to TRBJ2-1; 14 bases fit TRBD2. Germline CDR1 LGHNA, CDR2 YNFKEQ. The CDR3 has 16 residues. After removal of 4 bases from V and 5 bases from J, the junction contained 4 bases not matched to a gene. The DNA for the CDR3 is TGTGCCAGCAGCCCGGGGACTAGCGGGAGAGACAATGAGCAGTTCTTC. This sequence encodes CASSPGTSGRDNEQFF.

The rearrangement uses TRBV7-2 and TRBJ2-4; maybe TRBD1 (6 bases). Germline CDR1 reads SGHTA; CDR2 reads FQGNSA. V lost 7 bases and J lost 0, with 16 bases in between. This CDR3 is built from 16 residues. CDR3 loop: CASTQGGSEAKNIQYF. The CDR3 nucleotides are TGTGCCAGCACTCAAGGGGGTAGCGAAGCCAAAAACATTCAGTACTTC.

The CDR3 sequence is CASGLGQAPGTQYF. The CDR3 coding sequence is TGTGCTAGTGGTTTGGGACAGGCCCCCGGGACCCAGTACTTC. V usage is TRBV12-5 and J usage is TRBJ2-5; the D gene is possibly TRBD1 (6 bases). Between the trimmed V and J ends, which lost 1 base and 7 bases, there was a span of 13 bases. The length of the CDR3 is 14 residues. The germline CDR1 and CDR2 sequences are LGHNT and FRNRAP. The complete variable domain, with remaining parts taken from reference TRBV12-5 and TRBJ2-5, reads DARVTQTPRHKVTEMGQEVTMRCQPILGHNTVFWYRQTMMQGLELLAYFRNRAPLDDSGMPKDRFSAEMPDATLATLKIQPSEPRDSAVYFCASGLGQAPGTQYFGPGTRLLVL.

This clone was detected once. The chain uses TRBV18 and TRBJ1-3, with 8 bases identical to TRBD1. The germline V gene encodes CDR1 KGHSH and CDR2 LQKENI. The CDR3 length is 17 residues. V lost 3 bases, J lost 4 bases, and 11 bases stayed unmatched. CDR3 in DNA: TGTGCCAGCTCACCGCTTCCAGGGGGCAAATACGGAAACACCATATATTTT. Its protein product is CASSPLPGGKYGNTIYF.

CDR3 sequence: CASSLGGGAETQYF. In DNA, the CDR3 is TGTGCCAGCAGCTTAGGCGGGGGGGCCGAGACCCAGTACTTC. The rearrangement links TRBV7-9 to TRBJ2-5, with 9 bases lining up with TRBD2. The CDR3 totals 14 residues. Germline loops: CDR1 SEHNR, CDR2 FQNEAQ (reference sequence). Trimming at V came to 1 base and at J to 5 bases, leaving 2 bases not matched to a gene.

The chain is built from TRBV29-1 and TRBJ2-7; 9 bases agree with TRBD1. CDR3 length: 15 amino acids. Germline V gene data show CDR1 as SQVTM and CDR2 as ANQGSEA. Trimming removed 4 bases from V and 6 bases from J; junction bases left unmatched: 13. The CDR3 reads CSVASLDRGDPEQYF. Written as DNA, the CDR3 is TGCAGCGTTGCCTCATTGGACAGGGGAGACCCCGAGCAGTACTTC.